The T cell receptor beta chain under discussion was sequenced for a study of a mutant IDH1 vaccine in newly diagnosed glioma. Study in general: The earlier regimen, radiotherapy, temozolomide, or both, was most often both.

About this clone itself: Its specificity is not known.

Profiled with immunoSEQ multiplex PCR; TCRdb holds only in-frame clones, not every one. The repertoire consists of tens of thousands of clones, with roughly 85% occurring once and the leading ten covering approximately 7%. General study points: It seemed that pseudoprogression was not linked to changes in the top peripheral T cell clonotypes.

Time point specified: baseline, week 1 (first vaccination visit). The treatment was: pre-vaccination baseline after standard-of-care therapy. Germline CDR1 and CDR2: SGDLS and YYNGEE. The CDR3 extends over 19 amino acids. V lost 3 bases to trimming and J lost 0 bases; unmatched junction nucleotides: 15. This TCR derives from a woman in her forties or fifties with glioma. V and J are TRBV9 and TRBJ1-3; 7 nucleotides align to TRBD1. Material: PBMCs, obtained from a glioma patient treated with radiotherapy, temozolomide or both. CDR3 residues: CASSGRRRGPLFSGNTIYF. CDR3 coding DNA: TGTGCCAGCAGCGGCCGGCGGAGGGGGCCCCTTTTCTCTGGAAACACCATATATTTT. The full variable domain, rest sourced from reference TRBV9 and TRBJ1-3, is DSGVTQTPKHLITATGQRVTLRCSPRSGDLSVYWYQQSLDQGLQFLIQYYNGEERAKGNILERFSAQQFPDLHSELNLSSLELGDSALYFCASSGRRRGPLFSGNTIYFGEGSWLTVV.